This T cell receptor (beta chain) was found in a study of T cell responses to AZD1222 COVID-19 vaccine. This CDR3 has 14 residues. V was clipped by 2 bases and J by 6 bases, with 16 bases between them. CDR1 is GTSNPN and CDR2 is SVGIG in the germline V gene (reference sequence). Findings of the study overall: Possibly, clonal diversity was underestimated; donors were largely white British and included more females. Variant regions that are unmutated are reportedly the target of nearly half of spike-specific TCRs. Sampled repertoires all dated from after the peak T cell response. CD4 TCRs linked to vaccination spanned spike, dominating at 160-218 and 743-854.

Turning to this clone: Antigen unknown.

The repertoire was sequenced with immunoSEQ multiplex PCR; TCRdb's copy has only in-frame clones and lacks some. The sample consists of under 95,000 clones, roughly 90% of them appearing once. Sample: peripheral blood, taken 28 days after the second AZD1222 dose. The clonotype comes from an adult who received the AZD1222 COVID-19 vaccine. The rearrangement uses TRBV30 and TRBJ1-2; the D gene is possibly TRBD1 (5 bases). The CDR3, as DNA: TGTGCCTGGAGTAGGGCAGGGTATACGGATGGCTACACCTTC. Its protein product is CAWSRAGYTDGYTF. Drawing the rest from reference TRBV30 and TRBJ1-2, the complete variable domain is SQTIHQWPATLVQPVGSPLSLECTVEGTSNPNLYWYRQAAGRGLQLLFYSVGIGQISSEVPQNLSASRPQDRQFILSSKKLLLSDSGFYLCAWSRAGYTDGYTFGSGTRLTVV.